The text below deals with one TCR beta chain. This sample was taken from a study of blood T cell repertoires in COVID-19. About the study: Researchers got acute and convalescent COVID-19 samples from the United States, Italy and Spain. Nucleic acid was either cDNA or gDNA, and it came from T cells, B-cell-depleted T cells, or PBMCs.

Germline values: CDR1 MDHEN, CDR2 SYDVKM. This CDR3 has 15 amino acids. The V end was cut by 1 base, the J end by 5 bases, with 12 bases between. The data were produced by immunoSEQ multiplex PCR, yet TCRdb's version contains in-frame clones alone and is incomplete. The repertoire holds 250,000 to 300,000 clones, with roughly 83% as singletons. V gene TRBV28 combines with J gene TRBJ1-3; D might be TRBD1 (6 bases). This TCR was recovered from a man aged 60 to 69 who had recovered from COVID-19. Specimen: peripheral blood. Here the CDR3 DNA reads TGTGCCAGCAGTTTATCAACAGGGCCTAGAAACACCATATATTTT. Translating it yields CASSLSTGPRNTIYF. The entire variable domain, with the rest obtained from reference TRBV28 and TRBJ1-3, is as follows: DVKVTQSSRYLVKRTGEKVFLECVQDMDHENMFWYRQDPGLGLRLIYFSYDVKMKEKGDIPEGYSVSREKKERFSLILESASTNQTSMYLCASSLSTGPRNTIYFGEGSWLTVV.